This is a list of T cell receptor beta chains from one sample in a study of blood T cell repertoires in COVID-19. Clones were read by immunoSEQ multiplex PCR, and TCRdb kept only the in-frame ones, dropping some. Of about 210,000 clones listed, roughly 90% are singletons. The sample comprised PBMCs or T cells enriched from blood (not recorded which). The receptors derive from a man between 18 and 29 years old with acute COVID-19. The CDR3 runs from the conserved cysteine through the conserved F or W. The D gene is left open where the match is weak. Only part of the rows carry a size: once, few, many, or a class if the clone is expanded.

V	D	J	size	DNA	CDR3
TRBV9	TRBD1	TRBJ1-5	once	TGTGCCAGCAGCGTAGGGACAGGAGGACAGCCCCAGCATTTT	CASSVGTGGQPQHF
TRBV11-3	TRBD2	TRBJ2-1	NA	TGTGCCAGCAGCTACCCGGGGGGGGGACCCCACAATGAGCAGTTCTTC	CASSYPGGGPHNEQFF
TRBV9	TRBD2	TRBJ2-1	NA	TGTGCCAGCAGCGTCTCTAGCGGGAGGGCCGATGAGCAGTTCTTC	CASSVSSGRADEQFF
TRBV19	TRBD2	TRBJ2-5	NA	TGTGCCAGTAGTATCTCGACTAGCGGGGGGGTAGAGACCCAGTACTTC	CASSISTSGGVETQYF
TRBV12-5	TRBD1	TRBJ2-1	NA	TGTGCTAGTGGCCCTGGACAGGGTGCCTACAATGAGCAGTTCTTC	CASGPGQGAYNEQFF
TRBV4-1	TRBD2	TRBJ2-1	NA	TGCGCCAGCAGCCATTCTAGCGGGAGTAGGAATGAGCAGTTCTTC	CASSHSSGSRNEQFF
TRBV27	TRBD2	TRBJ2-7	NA	TGTGCCAGCAGTCCCCGCCCTAGCGGACTAACCTACGAGCAGTACTTC	CASSPRPSGLTYEQYF
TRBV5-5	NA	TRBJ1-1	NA	TGTGCCAGCAGCCTAACAGGGCACACTGAAGCTTTCTTT	CASSLTGHTEAFF
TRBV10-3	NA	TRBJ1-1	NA	TGTGCCATCAGAGACAGCTTGAACACTGAAGCTTTCTTT	CAIRDSLNTEAFF
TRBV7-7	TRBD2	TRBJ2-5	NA	TGTGCTAGCAGCTTAGGTAGCGGGAGAGAGACCCAGTACTTC	CASSLGSGRETQYF
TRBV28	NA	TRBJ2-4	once	TGTGCCAGCAGCCCTACAGGGGGGGTCAAAAACATTCAGTACTTC	CASSPTGGVKNIQYF
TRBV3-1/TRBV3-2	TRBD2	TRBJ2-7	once	TGTGCCAGCTCTCACTCCGTTAGCGGGAGGGGACCCTACGAGCAGTACTTC	CASSHSVSGRGPYEQYF
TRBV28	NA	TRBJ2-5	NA	TGTGCCAGCAGTTCTGGGGCGGCAGGTCGAGCCCAAGAGACCCAGTACTTC	CASSSGAAGRAQETQYF
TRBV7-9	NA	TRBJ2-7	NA	TGTGCCAGCAGCTCGGACAGTTTTGCCTACGAGCAGTACTTC	CASSSDSFAYEQYF
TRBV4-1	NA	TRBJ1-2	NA	TGCGCCAGCAGCCAAGATTTGCAGGGCTACACCTTC	CASSQDLQGYTF